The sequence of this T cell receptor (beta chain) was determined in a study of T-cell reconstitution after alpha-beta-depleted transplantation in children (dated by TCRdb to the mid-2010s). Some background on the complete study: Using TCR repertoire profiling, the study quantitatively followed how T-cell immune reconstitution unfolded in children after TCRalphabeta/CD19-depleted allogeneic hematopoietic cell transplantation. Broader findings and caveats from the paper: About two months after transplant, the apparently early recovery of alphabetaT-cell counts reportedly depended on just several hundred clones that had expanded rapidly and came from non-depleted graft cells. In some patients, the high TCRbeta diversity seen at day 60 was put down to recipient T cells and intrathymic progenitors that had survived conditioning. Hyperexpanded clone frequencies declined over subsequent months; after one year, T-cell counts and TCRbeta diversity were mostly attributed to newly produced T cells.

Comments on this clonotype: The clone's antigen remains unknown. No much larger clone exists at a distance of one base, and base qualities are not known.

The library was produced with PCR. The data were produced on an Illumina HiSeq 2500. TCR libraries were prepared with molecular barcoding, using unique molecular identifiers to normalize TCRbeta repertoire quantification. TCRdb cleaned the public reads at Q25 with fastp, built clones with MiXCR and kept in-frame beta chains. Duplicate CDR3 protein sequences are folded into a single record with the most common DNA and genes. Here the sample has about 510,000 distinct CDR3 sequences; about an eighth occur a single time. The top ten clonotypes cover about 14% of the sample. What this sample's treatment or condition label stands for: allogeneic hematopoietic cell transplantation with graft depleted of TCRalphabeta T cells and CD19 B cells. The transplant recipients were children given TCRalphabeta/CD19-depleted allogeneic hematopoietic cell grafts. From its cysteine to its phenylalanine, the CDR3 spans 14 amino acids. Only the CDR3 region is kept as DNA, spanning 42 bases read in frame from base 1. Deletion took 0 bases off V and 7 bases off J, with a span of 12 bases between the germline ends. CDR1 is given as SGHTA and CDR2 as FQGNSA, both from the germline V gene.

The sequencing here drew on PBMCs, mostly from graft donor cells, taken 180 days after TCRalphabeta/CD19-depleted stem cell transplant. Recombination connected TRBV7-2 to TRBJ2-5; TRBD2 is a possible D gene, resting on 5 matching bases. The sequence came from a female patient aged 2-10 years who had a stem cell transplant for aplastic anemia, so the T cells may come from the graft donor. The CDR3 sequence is CASSLALNGGTQYF. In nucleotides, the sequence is TGTGCCAGCAGCTTAGCGCTAAACGGAGGGACCCAGTACTTC.